These 17 T cell receptor beta chains were sequenced from one sample in a study of cytomegalovirus exposure and HLA in healthy donors. Primers for the PCR totalled 60 Vbeta and 13 Jbeta. TCRdb's copy holds only in-frame clones and misses some; the assay was immunoSEQ multiplex PCR. The sample includes approximately 180,000 clones, 84% of them seen just once. Source material: PBMCs. These receptors all come from a man younger than 30 in good health and CMV-seronegative.

This sequence joins TRBV2 and TRBJ2-5; D perhaps matches TRBD2 (6 bases). CDR1 is SNHLY, CDR2 FYNNEI, per germline. The CDR3 runs 14 residues. V was cut by 2 bases and J by 1 base, with 8 bases left in between. CDR3 protein: CASSENSGQETQYF. The CDR3 bases are TGTGCCAGCAGTGAAAATAGCGGCCAAGAGACCCAGTACTTC.

The chain couples TRBV10-2 to TRBJ2-2; D is perhaps TRBD2 (5 bases). The V gene lost 4 bases and the J gene lost 8 bases, with 11 bases spanning the gap. Germline loops: CDR1 WSHSY, CDR2 SAAADI. There are 13 residues in the CDR3. CDR3 amino acids: CASSGGPLGELFF. DNA for the CDR3: TGCGCCAGCAGTGGAGGGCCCCTTGGGGAGCTGTTTTTT.

The chain combines TRBV11-2 with TRBJ1-1, with D perhaps matching TRBD1 (6 bases). Trimming shortened V by 0 bases and J by 1 base, and 15 bases separated the two germline ends. Per the germline V gene, CDR1 is SGHAT and CDR2 is FQNNGV. The CDR3 totals 17 residues. CDR3 in amino acids: CASSLDPAGDQNTEAFF. CDR3 bases: TGTGCCAGCAGCTTAGATCCGGCAGGGGATCAGAACACTGAAGCTTTCTTT.

This clone was counted a single time. The J gene is TRBJ2-3, the V gene TRBV5-1; D perhaps matches TRBD2 (7 bases). The length of the CDR3 is 12 residues. V was pared by 7 bases and J by 6 bases, with 12 bases between. Germline V gene sequence: CDR1 SGHRS, CDR2 YFSETQ. CDR3 sequence: CASSEGGDTQYF. For the CDR3, the DNA is TGCGCCAGCTCGGAGGGGGGGGATACGCAGTATTTT.

This CDR3 reads CASSWAEDQPQHF. CDR3 DNA sequence: TGCGCCAGCAGTTGGGCAGAAGATCAGCCCCAGCATTTT. The rearrangement links TRBV10-2 to TRBJ1-5; D unclear. Germline assignment: CDR1 WSHSY and CDR2 SAAADI. CDR3 length: 13 amino acids. Trimming removed 5 bases from V and 5 bases from J, with 10 bases in between.

The chain has TRBV14 and TRBJ2-2; no clear D. Germline-derived CDR1 and CDR2 are SGHDN and FVKESK. There are 12 residues in the CDR3. V was clipped by 4 bases and J by 6 bases, with 6 bases between them. The CDR3 protein is CASSPSAGELFF. CDR3 DNA sequence: TGTGCCAGCAGCCCATCAGCCGGGGAGCTGTTTTTT. Using reference TRBV14 and TRBJ2-2 for the parts outside the CDR3, the full variable domain is EAGVTQFPSHSVIEKGQTVTLRCDPISGHDNLYWYRRVMGKEIKFLLHFVKESKQDESGMPNNRFLAERTGGTYSTLKVQPAELEDSGVYFCASSPSAGELFFGEGSRLTVL.

The chain carries TRBV7-2 and TRBJ2-2, with a tentative D call TRBD1 (6 bases). CDR1 is SGHTA, CDR2 FQGNSA, per germline. The CDR3 has 14 residues. Trimming took off 9 bases at V and 8 bases at J, with 19 bases between the two ends. DNA for the CDR3: TGTGCCAGTAGGGGGTCAGATTTGTTTGGGGAGCTGTTTTTT. This sequence encodes CASRGSDLFGELFF. The full variable domain, in which reference TRBV7-2 and TRBJ2-2 provide the parts outside the CDR3, is GAGVSQSPSNKVTEKGKDVELRCDPISGHTALYWYRQSLGQGLEFLIYFQGNSAPDKSGLPSDRFSAERTGGSVSTLTIQRTQQEDSAVYLCASRGSDLFGELFFGEGSRLTVL.

The CDR3 DNA reads as TGTGCCAGCTGCTTGACAGGGCGGACCGGGGAGCTGTTTTTT. The encoded protein is CASCLTGRTGELFF. The rearrangement links TRBV6-1 to TRBJ2-2; 7 positions match TRBD1. V lost 8 bases and J lost 5; bases outside the gene matches: 8. There are 14 residues in the CDR3. Germline lookup yields CDR1 MNHNS and CDR2 SASEGT.

Written as DNA, the CDR3 is TGTGCCAGCAGTGACCGACGAGGGGGTAGTCAGCCCCAGCATTTT. This sequence encodes CASSDRRGGSQPQHF. This chain connects TRBV6-4 to TRBJ1-5, with D maybe TRBD1 (6 bases). Trimming removed 2 bases at V and 6 bases at J, with 14 bases between. Germline CDR1 and CDR2: MRHNA and SNTAGT. The CDR3 is made up of 15 amino acids.

This chain joins TRBV5-4 and TRBJ1-1; D uncertain. CDR3 length: 14 residues. Germline CDR1 SGHNT, CDR2 YYREEE (reference sequence). V lost 5 bases to trimming and J lost 1 base, with 12 bases between them. The CDR3 loop is CASSRGLSNTEAFF. The CDR3 DNA sequence: TGTGCCAGCAGTAGAGGCCTTTCGAACACTGAAGCTTTCTTT.

V and J are TRBV11-2 and TRBJ2-1, with D possibly matching TRBD2 (5 bases). Germline V gives CDR1 SGHAT, CDR2 FQNNGV. V shed 1 base and J shed 7 bases, with 11 bases lying between them. The length of the CDR3 is 14 residues. CDR3 nucleotides: TGTGCCAGCAGCTTAGGACTAAGTGGAAATGAGCAGTTCTTC. Protein: CASSLGLSGNEQFF.

This chain links TRBV6-5 with TRBJ1-3; D might be TRBD1 (6 bases). Trimming removed 7 bases from V and 4 bases from J, with 17 bases in between. The CDR3 loop spans 15 amino acids. Germline V gene lookup returns CDR1 MNHEY and CDR2 SVGAGI. Here the CDR3 DNA reads TGTGCCAGCACCCAAAGGGGAACAGGGGGAAACACCATATATTTT. Protein: CASTQRGTGGNTIYF.

This clone has only one observation. The chain couples TRBV28 to TRBJ2-1, with 9 bases matching TRBD1. Trimming removed 2 bases from V and 10 bases from J; junction bases left unmatched: 6. This CDR3 comprises 14 residues. Germline assignment: CDR1 MDHEN and CDR2 SYDVKM. The CDR3 loop reads CASSLPGQGYEQFF. CDR3 bases: TGTGCCAGCAGTTTACCGGGACAGGGATACGAGCAGTTCTTC.

The chain recombines TRBV7-2 with TRBJ1-5; weak D call: TRBD1 (5 bases). This CDR3 has 16 residues. V lost 0 bases and J 2 bases, leaving 11 bases between the germline ends. The V gene's germline CDR1 is SGHTA and CDR2 FQGNSA. The CDR3 loop reads CASSLASGGGNQPQHF. CDR3 DNA: TGTGCCAGCAGCTTAGCTAGCGGGGGAGGCAATCAGCCCCAGCATTTT.

CDR3 sequence: CASSLDRKNIQYF. The DNA for the CDR3 is TGCGCCAGCAGCTTAGACAGAAAAAACATTCAGTACTTC. The chain combines TRBV5-1 with TRBJ2-4; the D gene is possibly TRBD1 (5 bases). The germline V gene has CDR1 SGHRS and CDR2 YFSETQ. This CDR3 spans 13 amino acids. The ends were cut back, 2 bases at V and 4 bases at J, with 7 bases in the middle.

To note about this clone: One end of the junction fails to match germline, which may point to a read error. The rearrangement joins TRBV5-4 to TRBJ2-2, with 10 bases that match TRBD2. Germline lookup yields CDR1 SGHNT and CDR2 YYREEE (reference sequence). CDR3 length equals 16 residues. CDR3 in amino acids: CACRTSGILSTGELFF. CDR3 in DNA: TGTGCCTGCAGGACTAGCGGAATCCTGAGCACCGGGGAGCTGTTTTTT.

The chain has TRBV5-1 and TRBJ1-5, with D possibly TRBD1 on 5 matching bases. V was clipped by 0 bases and J by 5 bases, with 15 bases between them. The CDR3 has 16 residues. Germline CDR1 SGHRS, CDR2 YFSETQ. The CDR3 here is CASSLDAAGRDQPQHF. Written as DNA, the CDR3 is TGCGCCAGCAGCTTGGATGCGGCAGGGAGGGATCAGCCCCAGCATTTT.